A selection of T cell receptor beta chains follows, all from one sample in a study of chemoradiotherapy in HPV16-positive cancers. The repertoire was sequenced with immunoSEQ multiplex PCR; TCRdb's copy has only in-frame clones and lacks some. Counted here are tens of thousands of clones, roughly 84% occurring once; the ten biggest clones make up roughly 4.5%. The sample was blood, taken from a patient who underwent chemoradiotherapy. The receptors shown here come from a human donor with HPV-associated anogenital cancer. Both conserved end residues are part of each CDR3. The D gene is left open where the match is weak. Clone size is not always given. Where it is, it says once, few, many or a class for expanded clones.

clone size: once
V gene: TRBV6-4
D gene: TRBD1
J gene: TRBJ1-2
CDR3 DNA: TGTGCCAGCAGCCTTGGACAGGGGATTGAGGGCTACACCTTC
CDR3 protein: CASSLGQGIEGYTF

clone size: -
V gene: TRBV19
D gene: -
J gene: TRBJ1-1
CDR3 DNA: TGTGCCAGTAGTATCTCTGGCGGGGCTTTCTTT
CDR3 protein: CASSISGGAFF

clone size: -
V gene: TRBV6-1
D gene: -
J gene: TRBJ1-6
CDR3 DNA: TGTGCCAGCAGTGAAGCTCTGGACTCACCCCTCCACTTT
CDR3 protein: CASSEALDSPLHF

clone size: -
V gene: TRBV27
D gene: TRBD2
J gene: TRBJ2-7
CDR3 DNA: TGTGCCAGCAGTTTGGGCCCGGGACTAGCGGGAGGCCTGAGCTCCTACGAGCAGTACTTC
CDR3 protein: CASSLGPGLAGGLSSYEQYF

clone size: few
V gene: TRBV25-1
D gene: -
J gene: TRBJ2-7
CDR3 DNA: TGTGCCAGCAGCAGGGGCGGGAACGTCTACGAGCAGTACTTC
CDR3 protein: CASSRGGNVYEQYF

clone size: -
V gene: TRBV5-1
D gene: TRBD2
J gene: TRBJ2-2
CDR3 DNA: TGCGCCAGCAGTTCGGATAGCGGGGGCACCGGGGAGCTGTTTTTT
CDR3 protein: CASSSDSGGTGELFF

clone size: -
V gene: TRBV15
D gene: -
J gene: TRBJ2-7
CDR3 DNA: TGTGCCACCAGCAGAGTCCGGGACGGACCCTACGAGCAGTACTTC
CDR3 protein: CATSRVRDGPYEQYF

clone size: -
V gene: TRBV5-1
D gene: -
J gene: TRBJ1-2
CDR3 DNA: TGCGCCAGCAGGGTAACGCTGGCAGGGCACTATGGCTACACCTTC
CDR3 protein: CASRVTLAGHYGYTF

clone size: -
V gene: TRBV19
D gene: -
J gene: TRBJ1-5
CDR3 DNA: TGTGCCAGTACCATTCCAAATCAGCCCCAGCATTTT
CDR3 protein: CASTIPNQPQHF

clone size: -
V gene: TRBV5-8
D gene: TRBD1
J gene: TRBJ2-5
CDR3 DNA: TGTGCCAGCAGTTTGGGTACTTGGGACAGGGTGGAGACCCAGTACTTC
CDR3 protein: CASSLGTWDRVETQYF

clone size: -
V gene: TRBV18
D gene: -
J gene: TRBJ2-2
CDR3 DNA: TGTGCCAGCTCAGGCGCTTCGAACACCGGGGAGCTGTTTTTT
CDR3 protein: CASSGASNTGELFF

clone size: -
V gene: TRBV7-6
D gene: -
J gene: TRBJ2-2
CDR3 DNA: TGTGCCAGCAGCTTAGGAGCGGCCGGGGAGCTGTTTTTT
CDR3 protein: CASSLGAAGELFF

clone size: -
V gene: TRBV27
D gene: -
J gene: TRBJ1-3
CDR3 DNA: TGTGCCAGCAGTTTTGCCAACTCTGGAAACACCATATATTTT
CDR3 protein: CASSFANSGNTIYF

clone size: -
V gene: TRBV7-2
D gene: -
J gene: TRBJ2-5
CDR3 DNA: TGTGCCAGCACCCCCGGGGCGGGGGCTCGAGAGACCCAGTACTTC
CDR3 protein: CASTPGAGARETQYF

clone size: -
V gene: TRBV30
D gene: -
J gene: TRBJ1-5
CDR3 DNA: TGTGCCTGGAGTGGGGGGAGTCGGAAGGGGCCCCAGCATTTT
CDR3 protein: CAWSGGSRKGPQHF

clone size: -
V gene: TRBV2
D gene: -
J gene: TRBJ2-5
CDR3 DNA: TGTGCCAGCACCTACGACAGGACCCAGTACTTC
CDR3 protein: CASTYDRTQYF

clone size: -
V gene: TRBV30
D gene: -
J gene: TRBJ1-6
CDR3 DNA: TGTGCCTTGACCCTTATGAATTCACCCCTCCACTTT
CDR3 protein: CALTLMNSPLHF